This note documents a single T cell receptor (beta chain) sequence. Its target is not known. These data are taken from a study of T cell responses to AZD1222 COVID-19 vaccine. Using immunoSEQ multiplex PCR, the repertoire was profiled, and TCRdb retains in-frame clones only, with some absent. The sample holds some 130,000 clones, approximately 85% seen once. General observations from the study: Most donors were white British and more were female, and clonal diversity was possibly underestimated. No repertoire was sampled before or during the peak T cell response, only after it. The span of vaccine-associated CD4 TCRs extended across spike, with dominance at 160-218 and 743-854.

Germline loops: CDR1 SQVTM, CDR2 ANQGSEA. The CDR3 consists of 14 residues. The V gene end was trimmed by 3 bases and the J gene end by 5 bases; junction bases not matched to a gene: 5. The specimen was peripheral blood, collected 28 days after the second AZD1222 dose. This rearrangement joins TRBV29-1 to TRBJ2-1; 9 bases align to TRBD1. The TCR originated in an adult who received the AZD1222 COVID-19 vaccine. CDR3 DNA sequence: TGCAGCGTTGACGACAGGGGGGTCCACAATGAGCAGTTCTTC. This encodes CSVDDRGVHNEQFF.